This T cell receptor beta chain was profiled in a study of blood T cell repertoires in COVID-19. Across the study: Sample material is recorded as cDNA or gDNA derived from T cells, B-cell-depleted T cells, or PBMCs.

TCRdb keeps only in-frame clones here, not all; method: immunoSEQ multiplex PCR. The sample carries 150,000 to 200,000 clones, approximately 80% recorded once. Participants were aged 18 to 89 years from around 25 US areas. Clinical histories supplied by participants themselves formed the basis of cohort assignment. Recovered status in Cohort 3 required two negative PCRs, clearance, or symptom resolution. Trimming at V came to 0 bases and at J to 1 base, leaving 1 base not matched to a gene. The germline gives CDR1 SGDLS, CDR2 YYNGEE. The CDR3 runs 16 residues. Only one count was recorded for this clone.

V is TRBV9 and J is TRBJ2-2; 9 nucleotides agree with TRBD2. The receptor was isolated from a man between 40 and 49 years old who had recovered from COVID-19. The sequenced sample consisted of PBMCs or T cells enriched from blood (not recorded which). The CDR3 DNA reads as TGTGCCAGCAGCGTAGGCGGGAGGGGGAACACCGGGGAGCTGTTTTTT. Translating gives CASSVGGRGNTGELFF.